A selection of T cell receptor beta chains follows, all from one sample in a study of cytomegalovirus exposure and HLA in healthy donors. Some clones are missing from TCRdb's copy, which holds only in-frame ones; the method was immunoSEQ multiplex PCR. The profile shows some 170,000 clones, around four fifths of them singletons. Sequencing was performed on PBMCs. The receptors here all came from a woman between 45 and 60 years old in good health and CMV-seronegative. Each CDR3 is given with its conserved first and last residue. A D gene is named only where the DNA matches it firmly. Size values are once, few and many counts, or a class for expanded clones, and some rows have none.

v_gene,j_gene,abundance,d_gene,CDR3nt,CDR3aa
TRBV18,TRBJ1-1,NA,NA,TGTGCCAGCTCACCCGTCCCAGGGGACACTGAAGCTTTCTTT,CASSPVPGDTEAFF
TRBV7-2,TRBJ2-5,NA,TRBD1,TGTGCCAGCACGCAGGACAGGGGAGCAGAGACCCAGTACTTC,CASTQDRGAETQYF
TRBV11-3,TRBJ2-5,NA,TRBD2,TGTGCCAGCAGCTTAGGGACTAGCATGGAAGAGACCCAGTACTTC,CASSLGTSMEETQYF
TRBV29-1,TRBJ1-1,NA,NA,TGCAGCGCCCGTAACACTGAAGCTTTCTTT,CSARNTEAFF
TRBV18,TRBJ2-7,NA,TRBD1,TGTGCCAGCTCTCCAAACAGGGGAGAGATCGAGCAGTACTTC,CASSPNRGEIEQYF
TRBV18,TRBJ1-2,NA,TRBD1,TGTGCCAGCTCACCAGAAGGACAGGGAACTGGCTACACCTTC,CASSPEGQGTGYTF
TRBV20-1,TRBJ2-7,NA,NA,TGCAGTGTTTTACCGGGCGAGCAGTACTTC,CSVLPGEQYF
TRBV19,TRBJ1-6,once,NA,TGTGCCAGTAGGGACAGAAAGGGCTCACCCCTCCACTTT,CASRDRKGSPLHF
TRBV6-5,TRBJ2-7,NA,TRBD2,TGTGCCAGCAGTTACATTAGCGGGGGCCGATCCTACGAGCAGTACTTC,CASSYISGGRSYEQYF
TRBV11-2,TRBJ2-1,once,TRBD1,TGTGCCAGCAGCTTCACAGGGGCCAGCTCCTACAATGAGCAGTTCTTC,CASSFTGASSYNEQFF
TRBV14,TRBJ2-1,NA,TRBD2,TGTGCCAGCAGCCAAGATCCCCTAGCGGGGTCCTACAATGAGCAGTTCTTC,CASSQDPLAGSYNEQFF
TRBV23-1,TRBJ1-1,NA,NA,TGCGCCAGCAGTCAATCGCGAGGGGTCAGGGGCCCTACGAACACTGAAGCTTTCTTT,CASSQSRGVRGPTNTEAFF
TRBV2,TRBJ2-1,NA,TRBD1,TGTGCCAGCGCCCGGGACAGGGGGTCCAGGGTGCGCAATGAGCAGTTCTTC,CASARDRGSRVRNEQFF
TRBV7-9,TRBJ2-7,NA,TRBD1,TGTGCCAGCAGCCTGGACAGGAGCTCCTACGAGCAGTACTTC,CASSLDRSSYEQYF
TRBV7-9,TRBJ2-5,NA,TRBD2,TGTGCCAGCAGCTATACAGGACTAGCAGGAGAGCAGTACTTC,CASSYTGLAGEQYF
TRBV5-1,TRBJ2-5,NA,NA,TGCGCCAGCAGCCCGGGACACTCCAATGCAGAAGAGACCCAGTACTTC,CASSPGHSNAEETQYF
TRBV4-2,TRBJ2-1,few,TRBD2,TGTGCCAGCAGCCAGGAATACCAGGGACTAGCGGGAGGGTATGAGCAGTTCTTC,CASSQEYQGLAGGYEQFF
TRBV4-3,TRBJ2-1,once,TRBD2,TGCGCCAGCAGCCAAGATTGGGCTAGCGGGAGATACAATGAGCAGTTCTTC,CASSQDWASGRYNEQFF
TRBV5-5,TRBJ2-7,NA,NA,TGTGCCAGCAGCTTTTTCCCAGAGCGTCGAACCTACGAGCAGTACTTC,CASSFFPERRTYEQYF
TRBV25-1,TRBJ2-1,NA,NA,TGTGCCAGCAGTGAAAGGGGTCGGAATGAGCAGTTCTTC,CASSERGRNEQFF
TRBV18,TRBJ2-7,NA,NA,TGTGCCAGCTCTGGGACACTTACCTACGAGCAGTACTTC,CASSGTLTYEQYF
TRBV5-1,TRBJ2-5,NA,TRBD2,TGCGCCAGCAGCTTGGTTCCACCTAGCGGCCAAGAGACCCAGTACTTC,CASSLVPPSGQETQYF
TRBV7-8,TRBJ2-3,NA,NA,TGTGCCAGCAGCTGGCTCACCACAGATACGCAGTATTTT,CASSWLTTDTQYF
TRBV27,TRBJ1-6,NA,NA,TGTGCCAGCGTCCCAAAAAAGGTTAATGGAGCGTCCTATAATTCACCCCTCCACTTT,CASVPKKVNGASYNSPLHF
TRBV28,TRBJ2-7,NA,TRBD1,TGTGCCAGCAGAGGATCCGGGACAGGGGCCTACGAGCAGTACTTC,CASRGSGTGAYEQYF
TRBV9,TRBJ2-3,NA,NA,TGTGCCAGCAGCGGCCAGGGTTGGGGAGATACGCAGTATTTT,CASSGQGWGDTQYF
TRBV25-1,TRBJ2-1,NA,TRBD1,TGTGCCAGCAGTGAGTGGGGGTCGGGACAGGGCAACAATGAGCAGTTCTTC,CASSEWGSGQGNNEQFF
TRBV2,TRBJ1-6,NA,TRBD1,TGTGCCAGCAGAGGACAGGGCTGGAATTCACCCCTCCACTTT,CASRGQGWNSPLHF
TRBV25-1,TRBJ1-1,NA,NA,TGTGCCAGCAGTGTTCGACAGAGGGGGACCACTGAAGCTTTCTTT,CASSVRQRGTTEAFF
TRBV27,TRBJ1-1,NA,TRBD1,TGTGCCAGCTGGGCCTTCAGGGACAGGAACACTGAAGCTTTCTTT,CASWAFRDRNTEAFF
TRBV19,TRBJ2-1,NA,TRBD2,TGTGCCAGTAGTATATTCAGCGGGAGAGGGAATGAGCAGTTCTTC,CASSIFSGRGNEQFF
TRBV9,TRBJ2-6,NA,TRBD1,TGTGCCAGCAGCGTAGTTTCCGACAGGGGGCCGGGATTTACTGGGGCCAACGTCCTGACTTTC,CASSVVSDRGPGFTGANVLTF
TRBV5-8,TRBJ2-5,NA,TRBD1,TGTGCCAGCAGCCCGCACGGGACAGGGTATACAGAGACCCAGTACTTC,CASSPHGTGYTETQYF
TRBV4-2,TRBJ1-2,NA,TRBD1,TGTGCCAGCAGCCAAAGGACAGGGGATGATGGCTACACCTTC,CASSQRTGDDGYTF
TRBV9,TRBJ1-2,NA,NA,TGTGCCAGCAGCGGTGACAGGACCTACCGCGGCTACACCTTC,CASSGDRTYRGYTF
TRBV6-4,TRBJ1-2,NA,NA,TGTGCCAGCAGTGATAGGGGCTATGGCTACACCTTC,CASSDRGYGYTF
TRBV7-8,TRBJ2-7,NA,TRBD1,TGTGCCAGCAGCGTCCCCGACAGGGGCCGGCCCTACGAGCAGTACTTC,CASSVPDRGRPYEQYF
TRBV7-2,TRBJ2-1,NA,NA,TGTGCCAGCAGCTTTTTCTGGGAGACTACGAATGAGCAGTTCTTC,CASSFFWETTNEQFF
TRBV6-1,TRBJ2-7,NA,TRBD1,TGTGCCAGCAGTGCCCGGACAGGGGGTAAGGGAGAGCAGTACTTC,CASSARTGGKGEQYF